The rows below give T cell receptor beta chains drawn from one sample of a study of cytomegalovirus exposure and HLA in healthy donors. Sequenced by immunoSEQ multiplex PCR; TCRdb stores in-frame clones only, minus some. Of tens of thousands of clones listed, 65% to 85% are singletons. Sequences were obtained from PBMCs. These receptors all stem from a woman between 45 and 60 years old in good health and CMV-seronegative. The CDR3 runs from the conserved cysteine through the conserved F or W. A D gene is named only where the DNA matches it firmly. The size of a clone is reported for some rows only, either as once, few or many, or as a class for expanded clones.

j_call clone_size d_call v_call cdr3_aa cdr3_nt
TRBJ2-1 - TRBD2 TRBV6-5 CASRLLAGAGEQFF TGTGCCAGCAGACTACTAGCGGGGGCCGGTGAGCAGTTCTTC
TRBJ1-1 - - TRBV19 CASRSPGTKFGTEAFF TGTGCCAGTAGGTCCCCTGGGACAAAGTTTGGGACTGAAGCTTTCTTT
TRBJ2-3 - TRBD1 TRBV15 CATSREGGGPTDTQYF TGTGCCACCAGCAGAGAAGGGGGCGGGCCCACAGATACGCAGTATTTT
TRBJ2-5 - - TRBV7-9 CASSLEWQGGPGQETQYF TGTGCCAGCAGCTTAGAGTGGCAGGGGGGACCAGGTCAGGAGACCCAGTACTTC
TRBJ2-7 - TRBD2 TRBV9 CASSALAGAGEQYF TGTGCCAGCAGCGCGCTAGCGGGAGCAGGAGAGCAGTACTTC
TRBJ2-1 - TRBD2 TRBV6-6 CASSRFSGLGMHEQFF TGTGCCAGCAGTCGGTTTAGCGGACTAGGAATGCATGAGCAGTTCTTC
TRBJ2-1 - TRBD2 TRBV19 CASSFSGGGINEQFF TGTGCCAGTAGTTTTAGCGGGGGGGGCATAAATGAGCAGTTCTTC
TRBJ2-1 - TRBD1 TRBV6-5 CASSHGQGSGEQFF TGTGCCAGCAGTCACGGACAGGGAAGCGGTGAGCAGTTCTTC
TRBJ1-2 - TRBD1 TRBV5-1 CASSLDSTGLYGYTF TGCGCCAGCAGCTTGGACTCGACAGGGCTCTATGGCTACACCTTC
TRBJ2-7 - - TRBV6-6 CASSYGRTYEQYF TGTGCCAGCAGTTACGGGAGAACCTACGAGCAGTACTTC
TRBJ1-1 - - TRBV11-2 CASSLSDIPNTEAFF TGTGCCAGCAGTTTATCGGACATACCGAACACTGAAGCTTTCTTT
TRBJ2-5 - TRBD2 TRBV19 CASSISGLGGRRETQYF TGTGCCAGTAGTATATCAGGGCTGGGCGGGAGGAGGGAGACCCAGTACTTC
TRBJ1-2 - - TRBV18 CASSPSAREVTLSDYGYTF TGTGCCAGCTCACCAAGTGCCCGGGAAGTAACGCTATCCGACTATGGCTACACCTTC
TRBJ1-1 - - TRBV10-3 CAIQTDRRGDTEAFF TGTGCCATCCAGACTGACAGGCGAGGAGACACTGAAGCTTTCTTT
TRBJ2-7 - - TRBV19 CASSLPRSWAYEQYF TGTGCCAGTAGCCTTCCGCGGAGTTGGGCCTACGAGCAGTACTTC
TRBJ1-2 once - TRBV5-1 CASSLDAGFDGYTF TGCGCCAGCAGCTTGGATGCGGGGTTCGATGGCTACACCTTC
TRBJ1-2 - TRBD1 TRBV6-5 CASTRGQNYGYTF TGTGCCAGCACCCGGGGACAGAACTATGGCTACACCTTC
TRBJ1-2 - TRBD1 TRBV4-3 CASNPGQGVDGYTF TGCGCCAGCAACCCGGGACAGGGGGTAGATGGCTACACCTTC
TRBJ2-7 - - TRBV7-9 CASSPTGGEGYEQYF TGTGCCAGCAGCCCAACTGGGGGCGAGGGATACGAGCAGTACTTC
TRBJ2-3 - - TRBV10-2 CASSEAITDTQYF TGCGCCAGCAGTGAGGCTATAACAGATACGCAGTATTTT
TRBJ1-2 - - TRBV28 CASSARTGSYGYTF TGTGCCAGCAGTGCCCGTACAGGGTCCTATGGCTACACCTTC
TRBJ1-2 - TRBD1 TRBV10-3 CAISGTGLSHGYTF TGTGCCATCAGTGGGACAGGTTTATCTCATGGCTACACCTTC
TRBJ2-1 once TRBD2 TRBV29-1 CSDAVAGGNEQFF TGCAGCGACGCAGTAGCGGGAGGGAATGAGCAGTTCTTC
TRBJ1-1 - - TRBV6-5 CASSLFKNTEAFF TGTGCCAGCAGTTTATTTAAGAACACTGAAGCTTTCTTT
TRBJ2-1 - TRBD2 TRBV11-3 CASSQRDDPPNEQFF TGTGCCAGCAGCCAGCGGGACGATCCACCCAATGAGCAGTTCTTC
TRBJ2-3 - TRBD1 TRBV7-8 CASSLRDRGQNTQYF TGTGCCAGCAGCTTAAGGGACAGGGGGCAAAATACGCAGTATTTT
TRBJ2-1 - - TRBV7-2 CASSLKDRTFSSYNEQFF TGTGCCAGCAGCTTAAAGGATCGGACATTCAGCTCCTACAATGAGCAGTTCTTC
TRBJ1-4 - TRBD1 TRBV15 CATSKAKDRVYEKLFF TGTGCCACCAGCAAAGCCAAGGACAGGGTTTACGAAAAACTGTTTTTT
TRBJ2-3 - - TRBV30 CAWSKTPFTDTQYF TGTGCCTGGAGTAAGACACCCTTTACAGATACGCAGTATTTT